This T cell receptor beta chain was captured in a study of blood T cell repertoires in COVID-19. Study overall: Italy, Spain and the United States were the sources of the convalescent and acute COVID-19 samples. Nucleic acid was either cDNA or gDNA, and it came from T cells, B-cell-depleted T cells, or PBMCs.

Under the authors' procedure: Amplification of reference gene primers provided the estimated nucleated cell counts. Data came from immunoSEQ multiplex PCR; TCRdb stores just in-frame clones and leaves some out. The D gene and trimming were derived from the DNA, and the V and J assignments and clone size from that table. The repertoire includes around 260,000 clones, roughly 90% of them detected once, and around 0.84% sits in the top ten. The CDR3 is 13 amino acids. The germline gives CDR1 GTSNPN, CDR2 SVGIG (reference sequence). Trimming at V came to 1 base and at J to 3 bases, leaving 3 bases not matched to a gene.

The sequence derives from a man aged 25 to 45 with acute or convalescent COVID-19. The sample comprised peripheral blood. The rearrangement uses TRBV30 and TRBJ2-7; 7 bases match TRBD1. The CDR3 bases are TGTGCCTGGAGTGGGACAGGCCACTACGAGCAGTACTTC. It encodes CAWSGTGHYEQYF. The complete variable domain, with remaining parts taken from reference TRBV30 and TRBJ2-7, reads SQTIHQWPATLVQPVGSPLSLECTVEGTSNPNLYWYRQAAGRGLQLLFYSVGIGQISSEVPQNLSASRPQDRQFILSSKKLLLSDSGFYLCAWSGTGHYEQYFGPGTRLTVT.